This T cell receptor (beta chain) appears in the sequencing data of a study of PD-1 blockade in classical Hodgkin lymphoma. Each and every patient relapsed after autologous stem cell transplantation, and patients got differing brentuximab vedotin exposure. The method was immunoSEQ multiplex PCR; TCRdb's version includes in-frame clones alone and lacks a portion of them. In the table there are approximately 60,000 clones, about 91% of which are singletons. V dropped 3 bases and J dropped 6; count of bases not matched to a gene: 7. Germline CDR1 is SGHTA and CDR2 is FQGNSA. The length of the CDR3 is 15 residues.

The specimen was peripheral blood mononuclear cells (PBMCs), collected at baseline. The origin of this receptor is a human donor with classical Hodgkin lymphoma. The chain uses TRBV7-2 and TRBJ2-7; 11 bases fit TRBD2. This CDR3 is CASSFTGTSGSEQYF. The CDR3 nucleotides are TGTGCCAGCAGCTTCACCGGGACTAGCGGAAGCGAGCAGTACTTC.